The 24 T cell receptor beta chains listed next were all sequenced from one sample in a study of siplizumab effects on memory and regulatory T cells. Here immunoSEQ multiplex PCR was the method, and the copy in TCRdb shows in-frame clones only, minus some. This table has 2,500 to 3,500 clones, 49% appearing once. Coculture of the mixed lymphocyte reaction cells took place at 37 degrees C and lasted about 6 days. These receptors' targets are unknown. Sample: CFSE-low (dividing) CD4+ T cells sorted from an allogeneic mixed lymphocyte reaction. These TCRs come from a human donor in good health; the cells came from an allogeneic mixed lymphocyte reaction.

The chain joins TRBV30 to TRBJ1-1; TRBD1 matches at 7 bases. CDR3 length equals 16 residues. Germline CDR1 GTSNPN, CDR2 SVGIG (reference sequence). The V and J ends lost 7 bases and 1 base, in that order; junction bases with no gene match: 15. The CDR3 DNA is TGTGCCTCTTCTATCGGACAGGCTATGCGGAACACTGAAGCTTTCTTT. Protein product: CASSIGQAMRNTEAFF.

This clone has a handful of counts. This chain uses TRBV19 with TRBJ1-6; maybe TRBD1 (5 bases). Trimming cost V 5 bases and J 7 bases, with 15 bases left between them. The CDR3 has 15 residues. In germline, CDR1 is LNHDA, CDR2 SQIVND (reference sequence). In DNA form, the CDR3 reads TGTGCCAGTAGTGTCCCGGGACTGCCGAATTCACCCCTCCACTTT. It is translated as CASSVPGLPNSPLHF. Looking up the rest from reference TRBV19 and TRBJ1-6 gives the full variable domain: DGGITQSPKYLFRKEGQNVTLSCEQNLNHDAMYWYRQDPGQGLRLIYYSQIVNDFQKGDIAEGYSVSREKKESFPLTVTSAQKNPTAFYLCASSVPGLPNSPLHFGNGTRLTVT.

V usage is TRBV5-1 and J usage is TRBJ1-1; a possible D gene is TRBD1 (5 bases). CDR1 and CDR2 from the germline V gene are SGHRS and YFSETQ. V was cut by 5 bases and J by 3 bases, with 11 bases left in between. The CDR3 runs 13 residues. The CDR3 DNA reads TGCGCCAGCAGATACGACAGCCACACTGAAGCTTTCTTT. Amino acid sequence: CASRYDSHTEAFF. Full variable domain (outside the CDR3, taken from reference TRBV5-1 and TRBJ1-1): KAGVTQTPRYLIKTRGQQVTLSCSPISGHRSVSWYQQTPGQGLQFLFEYFSETQRNKGNFPGRFSGRQFSNSRSEMNVSTLELGDSALYLCASRYDSHTEAFFGQGTRLTVV.

This chain links TRBV29-1 with TRBJ2-3, with D maybe TRBD2 (6 bases). CDR1 and CDR2 from the germline V gene are SQVTM and ANQGSEA. There are 12 residues in the CDR3. V gave up 4 bases and J gave up 6 bases, with 11 bases separating them. CDR3 sequence reads: CSVAEGRDTQYF. Here the CDR3 DNA reads TGCAGCGTTGCGGAGGGAAGGGATACGCAGTATTTT.

This clone was seen more than once but under ten times. J is TRBJ1-1 and V is TRBV30; the D gene is possibly TRBD1 (6 bases). The V and J ends lost 4 bases and 2 bases respectively, with 17 bases between them. There are 15 residues in the CDR3. Looked up from germline, CDR1 is GTSNPN and CDR2 is SVGIG (reference sequence). The CDR3 coding sequence is TGTGCCTGGAAACTACAGGGAAGGGTAAACACTGAAGCTTTCTTT. It codes for CAWKLQGRVNTEAFF.

The rearrangement links TRBV6-1 to TRBJ1-1; a possible D gene is TRBD1 (5 bases). V dropped 10 bases and J dropped 7 bases, with 16 bases sitting between them. This CDR3 region has 12 residues. Germline CDR1 and CDR2: MNHNS and SASEGT. This CDR3 reads CATIERDLEAFF. The CDR3 region has the DNA TGTGCCACCATTGAGCGGGACCTTGAAGCTTTCTTT.

V is TRBV5-1 and J is TRBJ2-7; 7 bases line up with TRBD1. Germline CDR1 SGHRS, CDR2 YFSETQ. J lost 0 bases, V lost 0 bases, and 15 bases had no gene match. CDR3 length equals 19 residues. The CDR3 DNA reads as TGCGCCAGCAGCTTGGGCCGAAGGGACAGACTATTCTCCTCCTACGAGCAGTACTTC. This encodes CASSLGRRDRLFSSYEQYF.

The chain couples TRBV5-6 to TRBJ2-1; 10 nucleotides agree with TRBD1. V gave up 3 bases and J gave up 7 bases; unmatched junction bases: 10. The CDR3 consists of 16 residues. The germline CDR1 and CDR2 sequences are SGHDT and YYEEEE. The CDR3, as DNA: TGTGCCAGCAGCTCGGGGACAGGGGCCTCTTGGAATGAGCAGTTCTTC. It translates to CASSSGTGASWNEQFF.

The chain is built from TRBV9 and TRBJ2-7; 11 bases fit TRBD2. This CDR3 spans 19 amino acids. Germline lookup yields CDR1 SGDLS and CDR2 YYNGEE. V trimming: 4 bases; J trimming: 0 bases; junction bases outside the gene matches: 15. CDR3 in DNA: TGTGCCAGCAGCCATCCTACCTGGGGGGGGACTAGCGGCTCCTACGAGCAGTACTTC. It specifies CASSHPTWGGTSGSYEQYF.

This clone was recorded once. The rearrangement joins TRBV15 to TRBJ2-5; D perhaps matches TRBD1 (5 bases). The CDR3 is 14 amino acids. The germline V gene has CDR1 LNHNV and CDR2 YYDKDF (reference sequence). V gave up 2 bases and J gave up 5 bases, with 12 bases separating them. This CDR3 reads CATSRQGLRETQYF. The CDR3 DNA sequence: TGTGCCACCAGCAGACAGGGTCTCAGGGAGACCCAGTACTTC.

This clone was seen only once. The chain links TRBV10-3 to TRBJ2-5; D might be TRBD1 or TRBD2, each matching 5 bases. The V gene's germline CDR1 is ENHRY and CDR2 SYGVKD. This CDR3 spans 13 amino acids. V dropped 3 bases and J dropped 4 bases, with 9 bases sitting between them. CDR3 nucleotides: TGTGCCATCAGTGACATGGGACGAGAGACCCAGTACTTC. Amino acid sequence: CAISDMGRETQYF.

The chain recombines TRBV6-6 with TRBJ2-7; no firm D call. Germline V CDR1 and CDR2: MNHNY, SVGAGI (reference sequence). V lost 0 bases to trimming and J lost 6 bases, with 15 bases between them. The CDR3 consists of 15 residues. CDR3 region: CASSYSRAGGFEQYF. The CDR3 region has the DNA TGTGCCAGCAGTTACTCTCGCGCTGGTGGGTTCGAGCAGTACTTC.

The gene calls are TRBV28 and TRBJ1-3; no reliable D call. CDR1 and CDR2 (germline): MDHEN, SYDVKM. Trimming removed 6 bases from V and 7 bases from J, with 16 bases in between. This CDR3 has 14 residues. The DNA of the CDR3 is TGTGCCAGCAGAACTGGATCTCGAGGTAACACCATATATTTT. Translation gives CASRTGSRGNTIYF.

The chain uses TRBV18 and TRBJ2-7, with D unclear. Germline-derived CDR1 and CDR2 are KGHSH and LQKENI. Trimming removed 5 bases from V and 7 bases from J, with 18 bases in between. The CDR3 consists of 14 residues. The CDR3 is CASSFDFPIDEQYF. CDR3 DNA: TGTGCCAGCTCATTTGACTTTCCAATAGATGAGCAGTACTTC.

This clone was counted a few times. The chain couples TRBV10-3 to TRBJ2-7, with D possibly being TRBD1 or TRBD2 (5 bases each). This CDR3 is built from 15 residues. The germline V and J ends were trimmed by 0 bases and 1 base, with 10 bases remaining between them. The germline V gene has CDR1 ENHRY and CDR2 SYGVKD. The CDR3 DNA sequence: TGTGCCATCAGTGAGTCGGGGCTAGCTTCCTACGAGCAGTACTTC. As protein: CAISESGLASYEQYF.

This sequence joins TRBV30 and TRBJ2-1; D uncertain. CDR3 size: 14 residues. Trimming shortened V by 2 bases and J by 8 bases, and 16 bases separated the two germline ends. The germline V gene encodes CDR1 GTSNPN and CDR2 SVGIG (reference sequence). CDR3 sequence reads: CAWSSEEFGDEQFF. CDR3 nucleotides: TGTGCCTGGAGTTCTGAGGAGTTTGGCGATGAGCAGTTCTTC. The variable domain in full, with the rest retrieved from reference TRBV30 and TRBJ2-1, is SQTIHQWPATLVQPVGSPLSLECTVEGTSNPNLYWYRQAAGRGLQLLFYSVGIGQISSEVPQNLSASRPQDRQFILSSKKLLLSDSGFYLCAWSSEEFGDEQFFGPGTRLTVL.

The V gene is TRBV2, the J gene TRBJ2-5; weak D call: TRBD2 (7 bases). This CDR3 spans 16 amino acids. Germline V CDR1 and CDR2: SNHLY, FYNNEI. The germline V and J ends were trimmed by 5 bases and 4 bases, with 20 bases remaining between them. The CDR3 region is CASSPGGLGAGETQYF. The CDR3 nucleotides are TGTGCCAGCAGTCCCGGGGGGTTGGGGGCCGGAGAGACCCAGTACTTC.

This clone came up a few times. The chain combines TRBV30 with TRBJ2-3; D call uncertain. V was cut by 0 bases and J by 5 bases, with 3 bases left in between. Germline V gene sequence: CDR1 GTSNPN, CDR2 SVGIG (reference sequence). CDR3 length equals 11 residues. The CDR3 region is CAWSVVDTQYF. CDR3 nucleotide sequence: TGTGCCTGGAGTGTGGTAGATACGCAGTATTTT.

This chain joins TRBV21-1 and TRBJ2-2; TRBD1, the table's D call, lacks a check against the DNA. TRBV21-1 is listed as a pseudogene. This CDR3 region has 15 residues. CDR3 DNA sequence: TGTGCCAGCAGCAGAACAGGGGGCATCGCCGGGGAGCTGTTTTTT. Its protein product is CASSRTGGIAGELFF.

As to this clone: Its ends do not fully match the called genes, so a read error is possible. V and J are TRBV7-7 and TRBJ2-3; possible D gene TRBD2, 6 bases. Per germline, CDR1 SSHAT and CDR2 FNYEAQ (reference sequence). The CDR3 is made up of 15 amino acids. The CDR3 spells CASSLVPGGTDTQYF. CDR3 DNA: TGTGCTAGCAGCCTCGTCCCGGGGGGCACAGATACGCAGTATTTT.

The J gene is TRBJ2-3, the V gene TRBV30, with D possibly being TRBD1 or TRBD2 (6 bases each). The V and J ends lost 0 bases and 4 bases respectively, with 17 bases between them. From germline, CDR1 is GTSNPN and CDR2 SVGIG (reference sequence). The CDR3 length is 16 residues. CDR3 protein: CAWSVLGGQVPDTQYF. The DNA of the CDR3 is TGTGCCTGGAGTGTACTGGGGGGCCAAGTCCCAGATACGCAGTATTTT.

The chain is built from TRBV7-9 and TRBJ1-1; possible D gene TRBD1, 5 bases. Germline-derived CDR1 and CDR2 are SEHNR and FQNEAQ (reference sequence). V was cut by 1 base and J by 3 bases, with 12 bases left in between. The CDR3 contains 15 residues. CDR3 protein: CASSLGAGWDTEAFF. CDR3 bases: TGTGCCAGCAGCTTAGGTGCAGGGTGGGACACTGAAGCTTTCTTT.

The sample holds a few counts of this clone. V is TRBV10-1 and J is TRBJ2-7; 7 bases match TRBD1. There are 15 residues in the CDR3. The V gene's germline CDR1 is WNHNN and CDR2 SYGVQD (reference sequence). With V trimmed by 5 bases and J by 0 bases, 7 bases remained unmatched. The CDR3 sequence: CASSCTGALSYEQYF. The CDR3 DNA is TGCGCCAGCAGTTGCACAGGGGCCCTCTCCTACGAGCAGTACTTC.

This clone was observed a few times. This sequence joins TRBV6-1 and TRBJ2-3; D possibly corresponds to TRBD2 (6 bases). The CDR3 sequence is 13 residues long. Germline loops: CDR1 MNHNS, CDR2 SASEGT. V lost 7 bases and J 6 bases, leaving 14 bases between the germline ends. The CDR3 protein is CASTLDRGDTQYF. The CDR3 DNA follows: TGTGCCAGCACCTTGGACCGGGGGGATACGCAGTATTTT.